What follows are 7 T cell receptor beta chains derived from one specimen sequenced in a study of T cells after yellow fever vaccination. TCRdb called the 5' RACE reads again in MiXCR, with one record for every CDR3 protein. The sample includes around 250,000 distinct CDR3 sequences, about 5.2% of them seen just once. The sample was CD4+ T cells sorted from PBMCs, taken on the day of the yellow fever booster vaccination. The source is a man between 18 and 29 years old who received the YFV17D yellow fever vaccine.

CDR3 sequence reads: CASSPGLADNNEQFF. CDR3 nucleotides: TGTGCCAGCAGCCCTGGACTAGCGGATAACAATGAGCAGTTCTTC. The V call is TRBV5-4, the J call TRBJ2-1, with 10 positions matching TRBD2. The CDR3 length is 15 residues. The V gene end was trimmed by 4 bases and the J gene end by 5 bases; junction bases not matched to a gene: 6. Germline CDR1 is SGHNT and CDR2 is YYREEE (reference sequence).

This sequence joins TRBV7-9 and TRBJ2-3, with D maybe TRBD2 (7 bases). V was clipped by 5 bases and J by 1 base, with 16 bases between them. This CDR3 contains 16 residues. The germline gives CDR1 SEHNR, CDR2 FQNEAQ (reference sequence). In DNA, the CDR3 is TGTGCCAGCAGCCCAAGGGGGGGCCGTGGCACAGATACGCAGTATTTT. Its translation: CASSPRGGRGTDTQYF.

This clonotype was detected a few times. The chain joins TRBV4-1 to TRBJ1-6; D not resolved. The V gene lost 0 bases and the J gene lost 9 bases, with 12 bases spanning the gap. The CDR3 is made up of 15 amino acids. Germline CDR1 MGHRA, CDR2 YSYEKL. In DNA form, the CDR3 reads TGCGCCAGCAGCCAAGATCTGGGTCTTGGTTCACCCCTCCACTTT. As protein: CASSQDLGLGSPLHF.

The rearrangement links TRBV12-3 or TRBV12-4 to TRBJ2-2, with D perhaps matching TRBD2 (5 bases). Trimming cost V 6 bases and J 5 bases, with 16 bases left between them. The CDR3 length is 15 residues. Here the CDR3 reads CASRRTEALTGELFF. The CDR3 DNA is TGTGCCAGCAGGAGGACGGAGGCTCTGACCGGGGAGCTGTTTTTT.

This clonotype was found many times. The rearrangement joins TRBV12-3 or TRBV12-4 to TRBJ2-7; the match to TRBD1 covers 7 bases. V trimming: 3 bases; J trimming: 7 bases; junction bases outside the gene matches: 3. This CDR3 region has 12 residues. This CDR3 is CASSLTGREQYV. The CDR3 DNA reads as TGTGCCAGCAGTTTGACAGGGCGGGAGCAGTACGTC.

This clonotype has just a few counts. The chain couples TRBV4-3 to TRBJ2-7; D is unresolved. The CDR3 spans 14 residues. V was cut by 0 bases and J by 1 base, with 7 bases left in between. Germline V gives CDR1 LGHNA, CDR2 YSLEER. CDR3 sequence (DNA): TGCGCCAGCAGCCAAGACGGCGCGTCCTACGAGCAGTACGTC. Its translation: CASSQDGASYEQYV.

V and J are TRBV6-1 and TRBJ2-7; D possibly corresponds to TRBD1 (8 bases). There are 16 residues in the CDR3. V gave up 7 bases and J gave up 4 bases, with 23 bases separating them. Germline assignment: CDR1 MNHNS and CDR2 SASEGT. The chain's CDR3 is CASTVQGGQSRYEQYV. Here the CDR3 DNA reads TGTGCCAGCACTGTACAGGGGGGGCAATCGAGATACGAGCAGTACGTC.